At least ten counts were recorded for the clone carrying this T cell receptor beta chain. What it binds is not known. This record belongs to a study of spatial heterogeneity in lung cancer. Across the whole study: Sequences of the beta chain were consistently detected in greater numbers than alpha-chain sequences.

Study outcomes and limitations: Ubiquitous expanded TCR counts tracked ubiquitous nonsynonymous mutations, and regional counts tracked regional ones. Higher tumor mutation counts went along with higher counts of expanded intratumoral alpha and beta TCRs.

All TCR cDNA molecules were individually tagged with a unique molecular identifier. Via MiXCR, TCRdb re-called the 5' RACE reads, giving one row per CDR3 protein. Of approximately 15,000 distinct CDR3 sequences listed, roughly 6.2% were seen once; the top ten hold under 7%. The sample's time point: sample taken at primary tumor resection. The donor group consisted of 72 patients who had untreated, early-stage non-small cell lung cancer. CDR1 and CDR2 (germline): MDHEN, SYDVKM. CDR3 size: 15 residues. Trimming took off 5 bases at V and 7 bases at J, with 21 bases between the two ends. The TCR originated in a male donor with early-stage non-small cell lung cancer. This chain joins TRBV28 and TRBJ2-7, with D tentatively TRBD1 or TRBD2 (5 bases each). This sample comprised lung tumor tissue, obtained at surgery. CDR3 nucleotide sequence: TGTGCCAGCAGTCCCCCGGGGAATGGGGCGGAAGAGCAGTACTTC. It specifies CASSPPGNGAEEQYF.